A single TCR beta chain is shown here with its context. What antigen it recognizes has not been identified. No much larger clone exists at a distance of one base, and base qualities are not known. Participants in the prospective study were enrolled through a virtual design, were aged about 18 to 89 years, and lived in 20 to 30 United States geographic areas. Cohort assignment in the prospective study relied on participant-reported clinical history from a screening survey and a study questionnaire. Exposed participants were defined as having been in contact with someone with a PCR-confirmed or clinician-diagnosed COVID-19 case within 2 weeks of study entry. In the prospective study, whole blood, serum and a nasopharyngeal or oropharyngeal swab were collected from each participant by mobile phlebotomists. Additional blood draws and questionnaires over an approximately two-month period could optionally be provided by prospective study participants. Prospective study blood samples were shipped either frozen or at room temperature before DNA extraction.

These data are taken from a study of blood T cell repertoires in COVID-19 (dated by TCRdb to about 2020). In terms of the full investigation: The collaborator samples originated in the United States, Italy and Spain and spanned the acute and convalescent phases of COVID-19. A freely available public database, intended as a resource for researchers studying the immune response to SARS-CoV-2, is where the repertoires were released. The dataset comprised deeply sampled blood TCRbeta repertoires from subjects exposed to, actively infected with, or recovered from COVID-19. Where available, HLA class I and class II types were obtained from metadata supplied by the sample provider rather than from assay-based typing. The prospective study material was composed of cDNA or gDNA derived from T cells, B-cell-depleted T cells, or PBMCs. Samples were obtained from the ongoing ImmuneRACE study (first 160 participants) and from 1,200 or so subjects provided by 6 global collaborators. Nearly every sample came with metadata listing a de-identified subject ID, COVID-19 status, age in years and sex.

TCRbeta CDR3 regions were amplified from genomic DNA by means of the immunoSEQ Assay, a bias-controlled multiplex PCR. Concerning the study's data processing: The number of nucleated cells in each sample was estimated by amplification of reference gene primers within the assay. To quantify the absolute abundance of each unique TCRbeta CDR3 rearrangement, sequence reads were collapsed and filtered. For each sample, productive Simpson clonality was calculated by taking the square root of Simpson's diversity index across productive rearrangements. Entries here come from immuneACCESS through TCRdb and include only in-frame sequences with V and J called. Some clones fail to appear in such tables; in the studies checked, an unresolved V gene covers under half of the shortfall, and the cause of the remainder is unknown. That table supplies the V and J calls and clone size; D and trimming were determined from the DNA. Here the sample has roughly 190,000 clones; roughly 89% occur a single time. The ten largest account for around 2.9% of the sample.

The paper's findings and limits, for the study overall: The amount of clinical and demographic metadata varied by source and participant and was provided uncurated.

There are 19 amino acids in the CDR3, from cysteine to phenylalanine inclusive. Solely the CDR3 DNA is kept, with 57 bases framed from the first base. The germline V gene provides CDR1 SGDLS and CDR2 YYNGEE. Germline trimming: 4 bases from V, 0 bases from J; junction bases outside gene matches: 18. The sequencing input was PBMCs or T cells enriched from blood (not recorded which). Recombination connected TRBV9 to TRBJ1-1; 7 junctional bases match TRBD1. This receptor was identified in a woman aged 25 to 45 who had been exposed to COVID-19. The DNA reads as follows: TGTGCCAGCAGCACAGGGGTTGAGGCAACACTAGAGGTGAACACTGAAGCTTTCTTT. It translates to CASSTGVEATLEVNTEAFF.